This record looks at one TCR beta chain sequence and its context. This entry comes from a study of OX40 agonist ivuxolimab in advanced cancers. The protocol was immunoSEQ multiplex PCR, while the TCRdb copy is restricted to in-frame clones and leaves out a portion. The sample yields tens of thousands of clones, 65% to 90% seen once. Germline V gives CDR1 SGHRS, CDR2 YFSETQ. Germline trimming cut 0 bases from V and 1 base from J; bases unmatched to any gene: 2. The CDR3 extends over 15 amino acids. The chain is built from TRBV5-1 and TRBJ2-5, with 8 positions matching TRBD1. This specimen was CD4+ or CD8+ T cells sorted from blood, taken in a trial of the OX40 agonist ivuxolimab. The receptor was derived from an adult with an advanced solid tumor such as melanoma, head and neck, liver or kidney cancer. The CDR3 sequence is CASSLVGQAQETQYF. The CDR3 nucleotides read TGCGCCAGCAGCTTGGTGGGACAGGCCCAAGAGACCCAGTACTTC.